These 24 T cell receptor beta chains share one sample of origin, sequenced in a study of CD4 and CD8 cells across lung adenocarcinoma regions. TCRdb re-analysed the PCR reads in MiXCR, keeping a single row per CDR3 protein. The sample has under 8,000 distinct CDR3 sequences, roughly 57% seen once. The sequenced sample was CD8+ T cells from the center of a lung tumor. The receptors shown here come from a male donor with lung adenocarcinoma. The CD4 and CD8 labels of this study may be unreliable.

This clonotype was observed many times. The rearrangement joins TRBV7-3 to TRBJ2-7; unclear D gene. This CDR3 comprises 15 residues. Germline V gene lookup returns CDR1 SGHTA and CDR2 FQGTGA. Between the trimmed V and J ends, which lost 2 bases and 0 bases, there was a span of 11 bases. The CDR3, as DNA: TGTGCCAGCAGCTTAGGCGACGCACGCTCCTACGAGCAGTACTTC. It specifies CASSLGDARSYEQYF.

This clonotype was observed many times. V is TRBV6-1 and J is TRBJ2-1; TRBD2 might be the D (6 bases). The closer fit of TRBJ2-5 to the DNA end suggests the J call may be wrong. Germline assignment: CDR1 MNHNS and CDR2 SASEGT. CDR3 size: 14 residues. CDR3: CASSVTRGYETQYF. The CDR3 DNA sequence: TGTGCCAGCAGTGTTACGCGGGGTTATGAGACCCAGTACTTC.

This clonotype has just a few counts. The chain is built from TRBV5-1 and TRBJ2-3; 7 bases are shared with TRBD1. The germline gives CDR1 SGHRS, CDR2 YFSETQ. The CDR3 is 15 residues long. Losses at the gene ends were 4 bases for V and 2 bases for J; bases not matched to a gene: 7. CDR3 sequence: CASSPIGQVTDTQYF. CDR3 in DNA: TGCGCCAGCAGCCCGATAGGACAGGTCACAGATACGCAGTATTTT.

This clonotype was detected many times. The V gene is TRBV6-1, the J gene TRBJ2-5, with a possible D match to TRBD2 (7 bases). This CDR3 region has 17 residues. Germline assignment: CDR1 MNHNS and CDR2 SASEGT. V was pared by 4 bases and J by 11 bases, with 29 bases between. The CDR3 nucleotides are TGTGCCAGCAGTGGAACTGCGGGGGCAGCCCTCGCAGGCGGGCAGTACTTC. It is translated as CASSGTAGAALAGGQYF.

This clonotype was seen ten or more times. This chain links TRBV10-1 with TRBJ2-1; D not resolved. Germline CDR1 reads WNHNN; CDR2 reads SYGVQD (reference sequence). Between the trimmed V and J ends, which lost 0 bases and 10 bases, there was a span of 4 bases. This CDR3 region has 11 residues. The CDR3 bases are TGCGCCAGCAGTGAGTCAAGGGAGCAGTTCTTC. Its translation is CASSESREQFF.

This chain connects TRBV6-1 to TRBJ2-3; 9 bases match TRBD2. CDR3 length equals 13 residues. V dropped 8 bases and J dropped 3; count of bases not matched to a gene: 3. The germline V gene encodes CDR1 MNHNS and CDR2 SASEGT. The CDR3 DNA is TGTGCCAGCCGAACTAGCGGGACAGATACGCAGTATTTT. Encoded protein: CASRTSGTDTQYF.

The genes are TRBV6-1 and TRBJ1-2, with 7 nucleotides matching TRBD1. After removal of 6 bases from V and 4 bases from J, the junction contained 8 bases not matched to a gene. The CDR3 has 14 amino acids. Germline CDR1 and CDR2: MNHNS and SASEGT. CDR3 sequence reads: CASRTDRDPYGYTF. The CDR3 DNA reads TGTGCCAGCAGAACCGACAGGGACCCCTATGGCTACACCTTC.

The J gene is TRBJ2-1, the V gene TRBV27, with 12 bases aligning to TRBD2. Per germline, CDR1 MNHEY and CDR2 SMNVEV (reference sequence). This CDR3 is built from 14 residues. J was trimmed by 7 bases and V by 7 bases; bases with no gene match: 5. This CDR3 is CASKRLAGVNEQFF. CDR3 bases: TGTGCCAGCAAGCGACTAGCGGGGGTAAATGAGCAGTTCTTC.

The rearrangement links TRBV12-3 or TRBV12-4 to TRBJ2-1; 9 bases are a match to TRBD2. This CDR3 is 15 amino acids long. The V gene end was trimmed by 2 bases and the J gene end by 7 bases; junction bases not matched to a gene: 6. As DNA, the CDR3 is TGTGCCAGCAGTTTATGGCTAGCGGGATTGAATGAGCAGTTCTTC. Translation: CASSLWLAGLNEQFF.

The chain employs TRBV9 and TRBJ2-2; D is undetermined. The germline gives CDR1 SGDLS, CDR2 YYNGEE. The CDR3 length is 16 residues. The germline V and J ends were trimmed by 0 bases and 0 bases, with 9 bases remaining between them. CDR3 coding DNA: TGTGCCAGCAGCGTAGGTATCAGTTCGAACACCGGGGAGCTGTTTTTT. Its protein is CASSVGISSNTGELFF.

The table lists this clonotype with a few counts. This sequence joins TRBV6-1 and TRBJ2-1, with D possibly matching TRBD2 (6 bases). Germline CDR1 is MNHNS and CDR2 is SASEGT. This CDR3 has 13 residues. The germline V and J ends were trimmed by 5 bases and 10 bases, with 15 bases remaining between them. The CDR3 bases are TGTGCCAGCAGTCCCCGGTGGGACTCAGAGCAGTTCTTC. It codes for CASSPRWDSEQFF.

This clonotype was observed many times. The chain uses TRBV10-3 and TRBJ2-1; TRBD1 agrees at 11 bases. V shed 0 bases, J shed 7 bases, and the junction held 11 bases outside the gene matches. CDR3 length: 18 residues. Germline CDR1 reads ENHRY; CDR2 reads SYGVKD. The CDR3 nucleotides read TGTGCCATCAGTGAGTCTTCAGTTGGGACAGGGGGGAAGAATGAGCAGTTCTTC. This codes for CAISESSVGTGGKNEQFF.

There are many counts of this clonotype. The chain carries TRBV10-1 and TRBJ2-1; 12 positions agree with TRBD1. The CDR3 has 14 residues. Per germline, CDR1 WNHNN and CDR2 SYGVQD (reference sequence). V lost 2 bases and J lost 15; bases outside the gene matches: 8. CDR3 residues: CASSELGTGGVRFF. The DNA of the CDR3 is TGCGCCAGCAGTGAGCTGGGGACAGGGGGCGTTCGGTTCTTC.

This clonotype was recorded many times. The chain couples TRBV5-1 to TRBJ2-5, with 9 bases matching TRBD1. CDR3 length: 15 amino acids. Germline CDR1 SGHRS, CDR2 YFSETQ. The J segment lost 5 bases and the V segment lost 2 bases, leaving 7 bases of the junction unmatched. CDR3 residues: CASSLQGAFGETQYF. Written as DNA, the CDR3 is TGCGCCAGCAGCTTACAGGGGGCTTTCGGGGAGACCCAGTACTTC.

The sample holds a few counts of this clonotype. The chain has TRBV6-1 and TRBJ2-1; 12 bases are shared with TRBD2. CDR3 length equals 13 residues. The germline V gene has CDR1 MNHNS and CDR2 SASEGT. V was pared by 8 bases and J by 7 bases, with 3 bases of the junction left unmatched. The chain's CDR3 is CASRLAGVNEQFF. CDR3 DNA: TGTGCCAGCCGACTAGCGGGAGTGAATGAGCAGTTCTTC.

The chain carries TRBV11-3 and TRBJ2-5; 7 positions match TRBD2. J gave up 11 bases and V 4 bases, and 10 bases lay outside the gene matches. Germline V gene lookup returns CDR1 SGHNT and CDR2 YENEEA. The CDR3 is made up of 13 amino acids. In nucleotides, the CDR3 is TGTGCCAGCAGCTCCGGGGGGATGAAGGAGCAGTACTTC. This sequence encodes CASSSGGMKEQYF.

This chain joins TRBV10-2 and TRBJ2-3; 9 positions match TRBD2. Germline V gene lookup returns CDR1 WSHSY and CDR2 SAAADI. The ends lost 5 bases at V and 1 base at J; junction bases unmatched: 4. The CDR3 is 15 residues long. CDR3 sequence: CASSSRTSGTDTQYF. In DNA form, the CDR3 reads TGCGCCAGCAGTTCCCGGACTAGCGGCACAGATACGCAGTATTTT.

The rearrangement links TRBV6-1 to TRBJ2-3; TRBD1 matches 11 bases. The CDR3 sequence is 14 residues long. V lost 7 bases, J lost 5 bases, and 5 bases stayed unmatched. CDR1 MNHNS and CDR2 SASEGT come from the germline V gene. The DNA of the CDR3 is TGTGCCAGCAAAATTGGGACAGGGGGAGATACGCAGTATTTT. Amino acids: CASKIGTGGDTQYF.

This chain joins TRBV10-2 and TRBJ2-2; 8 bases agree with TRBD2. Germline CDR1 reads WSHSY; CDR2 reads SAAADI. After removal of 6 bases from V and 3 bases from J, the junction contained 6 bases not matched to a gene. The CDR3 length is 15 residues. The DNA of the CDR3 is TGCGCCAGCAGAACGGGAGGGCCATACACCGGGGAGCTGTTTTTT. Residues: CASRTGGPYTGELFF.

Of note for this clonotype: This may arise from a read error, as a much more abundant clone is one base away. The CDR3 sequence is CASTSHLGGSRNTIYF. The DNA for the CDR3 is TGTGCCAGCACCTCTCATCTGGGGGGCTCTCGAAACACCATATATTTT. The chain joins TRBV7-8 to TRBJ1-3; D is possibly TRBD1 (6 bases). Germline V gene data show CDR1 as SGHVS and CDR2 as FQNEAQ. This CDR3 has 16 amino acids.

The V call is TRBV4-1, the J call TRBJ2-3; 8 bases fit TRBD2. Germline V gene data show CDR1 as MGHRA and CDR2 as YSYEKL. The CDR3 has 17 residues. Trimming cost V 3 bases and J 3 bases; bases outside gene matches: 11. The CDR3: CASSQIQAGVGTDTQYF. CDR3 nucleotide sequence: TGCGCCAGCAGCCAGATACAAGCGGGAGTGGGAACAGATACGCAGTATTTT.

Only a few counts were recorded for this clonotype. The chain combines TRBV6-1 with TRBJ2-1, with D perhaps TRBD1 or TRBD2 (5 bases each). CDR1 MNHNS and CDR2 SASEGT come from the germline V gene. The CDR3 consists of 14 residues. V was trimmed by 7 bases and J by 7 bases, leaving 17 bases between them. DNA for the CDR3: TGTGCCAGCATCGGCTCATCGAGGGGAAATGAGCAGTTCTTC. Its translation: CASIGSSRGNEQFF.

This clonotype has more than one count but fewer than ten. CDR3 coding DNA: TGCGCCAGCAGCCAAGGGCACAGCGGGGGAAATTACGAGCAGTACTTC. Translation gives CASSQGHSGGNYEQYF. The chain combines TRBV4-1 with TRBJ2-7, with 8 bases lining up with TRBD2. The V gene's germline CDR1 is MGHRA and CDR2 YSYEKL. After removal of 1 base from V and 4 bases from J, the junction contained 9 bases not matched to a gene. This CDR3 contains 16 residues.

This clonotype was observed many times. The V call is TRBV7-2, the J call TRBJ2-1, with 9 nucleotides matching TRBD2. There are 15 residues in the CDR3. Germline loops: CDR1 SGHTA, CDR2 FQGNSA. The J segment lost 6 bases and the V segment lost 4 bases, leaving 7 bases of the junction unmatched. The CDR3 DNA sequence: TGTGCCAGCAGCTCCGGGACTAGCCGGACCAATGAGCAGTTCTTC. Translating gives CASSSGTSRTNEQFF.